This TCR beta chain came from a study of blood T cell repertoires in COVID-19. Looking at the study overall: Some COVID-19 samples were acute and others convalescent; all came from the United States, Italy and Spain. In each case, the material was cDNA or gDNA derived from T cells, B-cell-depleted T cells, or PBMCs.

Authors' processing steps: Reference gene primer amplification gave nucleated cell count estimates. Produced via immunoSEQ multiplex PCR; TCRdb's table is partial and in-frame only. V and J calls plus clone size are reproduced from that table; the DNA served to infer D and trimming. In the table there are 39,000 or so clones, more than 80% of which are singletons. Trimming took off 8 bases at V and 2 bases at J, with 15 bases between the two ends. The germline V gene encodes CDR1 SEHNR and CDR2 FQNEAQ (reference sequence). The CDR3 has 15 amino acids. What was sequenced was peripheral blood. This sequence was found in a man in his sixties in a cohort sampled during active COVID-19. V usage is TRBV7-9 and J usage is TRBJ1-4; unclear D gene. The CDR3 region is CASSDLRGTNEKLFF. The CDR3 DNA follows: TGTGCCAGCTCCGACCTAAGAGGGACTAATGAAAAACTGTTTTTT.